Listed below are T cell receptor beta chains from one sample, sequenced in a study of kidney transplant recipient with SARS-CoV-2 infection. TCRdb analysed the reads with MiXCR anew, one entry per CDR3 protein. Of fewer than 250,000 distinct CDR3 sequences detected, around 28% appear once; the ten largest clones hold under 9.5%. The sequencing here drew on a blood sample, taken at baseline and around day 120 from a kidney transplant recipient. The receptors shown here come from a male patient between 25 and 40 years old who had COVID-19 and was a kidney transplant recipient. Some of these T cells may belong to the graft donor. CDR3s include the opening cysteine and the closing phenylalanine or tryptophan. Each record gives: V gene, D gene, clone size, J gene, CDR3 length, CDR3 protein, CDR3 DNA. The D gene is left open where the match is weak. Where a row states a size, it is once, few, many or the class of an expanded clone; other rows omit it.

v_gene: TRBV9
d_gene: TRBD2
abundance: few
j_gene: TRBJ2-3
len: 16
CDR3aa: CASSPGPLAGGNTQYF
CDR3nt: TGTGCCAGCAGCCCTGGCCCCCTAGCGGGAGGGAATACGCAGTATTTT

v_gene: TRBV2
d_gene: TRBD2
abundance: few
j_gene: TRBJ2-5
len: 16
CDR3aa: CASSGTSGSGKKTQYF
CDR3nt: TGTGCCAGCAGTGGGACTAGCGGGAGTGGAAAAAAGACCCAGTACTTC

v_gene: TRBV21-1
d_gene: .
abundance: many
j_gene: TRBJ2-3
len: 17
CDR3aa: CASSVNLATVMQDTQYF
CDR3nt: TGTGCCAGCAGTGTAAACCTAGCTACAGTCATGCAAGATACGCAGTATTTT

v_gene: TRBV12-3/TRBV12-4
d_gene: .
abundance: many
j_gene: TRBJ2-3
len: 14
CDR3aa: CASQELVATDTQYF
CDR3nt: TGTGCCAGCCAAGAGTTGGTGGCGACAGATACGCAGTATTTT

v_gene: TRBV8-2
d_gene: .
abundance: many
j_gene: TRBJ1-2
len: 16
CDR3aa: CGSVPADSRKTYGYTF
CDR3nt: TGTGGCAGTGTACCTGCTGATAGCCGAAAGACCTATGGCTACACCTTC

v_gene: TRBV4-3
d_gene: .
abundance: few
j_gene: TRBJ1-2
len: 17
CDR3aa: CASSSSSGRRKTYGYTF
CDR3nt: TGCGCCAGCAGCTCATCGTCAGGACGTCGAAAGACCTATGGCTACACCTTC

v_gene: TRBV6-5
d_gene: .
abundance: many
j_gene: TRBJ1-1
len: 14
CDR3aa: CASSRGDTNTEAFF
CDR3nt: TGTGCCAGCAGTCGAGGGGACACCAACACTGAAGCTTTCTTT

v_gene: TRBV19
d_gene: .
abundance: many
j_gene: TRBJ1-5
len: 15
CDR3aa: CASSISQGGRQPQHF
CDR3nt: TGTGCCAGTAGTATATCCCAGGGAGGGCGGCAGCCCCAGCATTTT

v_gene: TRBV20-1
d_gene: .
abundance: many
j_gene: TRBJ1-2
len: 13
CDR3aa: CSAARAANYGYTF
CDR3nt: TGCAGTGCCGCGAGGGCAGCTAACTATGGCTACACCTTC

v_gene: TRBV7-2
d_gene: .
abundance: many
j_gene: TRBJ2-1
len: 15
CDR3aa: CASNRGLPPGGEQFF
CDR3nt: TGTGCCAGCAACCGAGGACTCCCACCCGGGGGTGAGCAGTTCTTC

v_gene: TRBV19
d_gene: .
abundance: few
j_gene: TRBJ1-2
len: 17
CDR3aa: CASSTSRTNRKTYGYTF
CDR3nt: TGTGCCAGTAGTACCTCAAGGACAAATCGAAAGACCTATGGCTACACCTTC

v_gene: TRBV7-6
d_gene: TRBD2
abundance: many
j_gene: TRBJ2-7
len: 12
CDR3aa: CASTSGGYEQYF
CDR3nt: TGTGCCAGCACCTCCGGGGGGTACGAGCAGTACTTC

v_gene: TRBV7-6
d_gene: .
abundance: many
j_gene: TRBJ1-2
len: 17
CDR3aa: CASSYINESRKTYGYTF
CDR3nt: TGTGCCAGCAGCTATATCAATGAATCTCGAAAGACCTATGGCTACACCTTC

v_gene: TRBV19
d_gene: .
abundance: .
j_gene: TRBJ2-1
len: 16
CDR3aa: CASSVTVSYSYNEQFF
CDR3nt: TGTGCCAGTAGTGTGACAGTAAGCTACTCCTACAATGAGCAGTTCTTC

v_gene: TRBV7-9
d_gene: .
abundance: many
j_gene: TRBJ1-1
len: 15
CDR3aa: CASSYSREGNTEAFF
CDR3nt: TGTGCCAGCAGCTATTCCAGGGAGGGGAACACTGAAGCTTTCTTT

v_gene: TRBV4-2
d_gene: TRBD2
abundance: many
j_gene: TRBJ2-1
len: 16
CDR3aa: CASSRLVAGASNEQFF
CDR3nt: TGTGCCAGCAGCCGCCTAGTGGCGGGAGCCTCCAATGAGCAGTTCTTC

v_gene: TRBV27
d_gene: .
abundance: few
j_gene: TRBJ2-6
len: 17
CDR3aa: CASSLRQGFSGANVLTF
CDR3nt: TGTGCCAGCAGTTTAAGGCAGGGATTCTCTGGGGCCAACGTCCTGACTTTC

v_gene: TRBV6-8
d_gene: .
abundance: .
j_gene: TRBJ1-2
len: 17
CDR3aa: CAGSNDIRSRKTYGYTF
CDR3nt: TGTGCCGGCAGTAACGACATACGCTCTAGAAAGACCTATGGCTACACCTTC

v_gene: TRBV5-1
d_gene: .
abundance: many
j_gene: TRBJ1-2
len: 16
CDR3aa: CASEEASVRKTYGYTF
CDR3nt: TGCGCCAGCGAGGAAGCATCGGTTCGAAAGACCTATGGCTACACCTTC

v_gene: TRBV5-3
d_gene: .
abundance: few
j_gene: TRBJ1-2
len: 16
CDR3aa: CARVERVVRKTYGYTF
CDR3nt: TGTGCCAGAGTAGAGCGAGTGGTGAGAAAGACCTATGGCTACACCTTC

v_gene: TRBV7-8
d_gene: .
abundance: many
j_gene: TRBJ1-2
len: 17
CDR3aa: CASSFRQFTRKTYGYTF
CDR3nt: TGTGCCAGCAGCTTCCGGCAGTTTACCCGAAAGACCTATGGCTACACCTTC

v_gene: TRBV20-1
d_gene: TRBD2
abundance: many
j_gene: TRBJ2-3
len: 16
CDR3aa: CSAFTRRTSGTDTQYF
CDR3nt: TGCAGTGCCTTCACCCGCCGGACTAGCGGCACAGATACGCAGTATTTT

v_gene: TRBV28
d_gene: .
abundance: many
j_gene: TRBJ2-7
len: 14
CDR3aa: CASRPLGSQYEQYF
CDR3nt: TGTGCCAGCAGGCCCTTGGGCAGTCAATACGAGCAGTACTTC

v_gene: TRBV15
d_gene: .
abundance: many
j_gene: TRBJ1-5
len: 16
CDR3aa: CATSRDRGVSNQPQHF
CDR3nt: TGTGCCACCAGCAGAGATCGAGGGGTGAGCAATCAGCCCCAGCATTTT

v_gene: TRBV11-3
d_gene: .
abundance: many
j_gene: TRBJ1-2
len: 17
CDR3aa: CASSNRIDLGKTYGYTF
CDR3nt: TGTGCCAGCAGCAACAGGATCGATCTCGGAAAGACCTATGGCTACACCTTC

v_gene: TRBV29-1
d_gene: .
abundance: many
j_gene: TRBJ2-5
len: 14
CDR3aa: CSVEVWGGQETQYF
CDR3nt: TGCAGCGTTGAAGTTTGGGGCGGCCAAGAGACCCAGTACTTC

v_gene: TRBV3-1
d_gene: .
abundance: .
j_gene: TRBJ1-1
len: 17
CDR3aa: CASSRIRPISIRTEAFF
CDR3nt: TGTGCCAGCAGCCGGATTCGTCCCATTTCAATTCGCACTGAAGCTTTCTTT

v_gene: TRBV12-3/TRBV12-4
d_gene: .
abundance: many
j_gene: TRBJ1-2
len: 14
CDR3aa: CASRRGVSNYGYTF
CDR3nt: TGTGCCAGCAGGAGAGGGGTCAGCAACTATGGCTACACCTTC

v_gene: TRBV12-3/TRBV12-4
d_gene: .
abundance: many
j_gene: TRBJ1-2
len: 13
CDR3aa: CASSLGNKDGYTF
CDR3nt: TGTGCCAGCAGTTTGGGGAACAAGGATGGCTACACCTTC

v_gene: TRBV27
d_gene: .
abundance: many
j_gene: TRBJ2-4
len: 14
CDR3aa: CASSWGASKNIQYF
CDR3nt: TGTGCCAGCAGTTGGGGCGCGTCCAAAAACATTCAGTACTTC

v_gene: TRBV5-1
d_gene: .
abundance: .
j_gene: TRBJ2-1
len: 17
CDR3aa: CASSLFVGGNTYDEQFF
CDR3nt: TGCGCCAGCAGCCTGTTTGTTGGCGGGAACACCTACGATGAGCAGTTCTTC

v_gene: TRBV7-9
d_gene: .
abundance: .
j_gene: TRBJ1-2
len: 17
CDR3aa: CASSPKEYYGKTYGYTF
CDR3nt: TGTGCCAGCAGCCCAAAAGAATACTATGGAAAGACCTATGGCTACACCTTC

v_gene: TRBV12-3/TRBV12-4
d_gene: .
abundance: many
j_gene: TRBJ1-6
len: 14
CDR3aa: CASSQRGRNSPLHF
CDR3nt: TGTGCCAGCAGCCAGAGAGGGCGGAATTCACCCCTCCACTTT

v_gene: TRBV20-1
d_gene: TRBD1
abundance: .
j_gene: TRBJ2-3
len: 18
CDR3aa: CSARGGSNRDSSTDTQYF
CDR3nt: TGCAGTGCTAGAGGAGGGAGCAACCGGGACAGTAGCACAGATACGCAGTATTTT

v_gene: TRBV20-1
d_gene: TRBD2
abundance: .
j_gene: TRBJ2-1
len: 15
CDR3aa: CSAGDGRSSYNEQFF
CDR3nt: TGCAGTGCTGGAGACGGGAGGAGCTCCTACAATGAGCAGTTCTTC

v_gene: TRBV12-3/TRBV12-4
d_gene: .
abundance: .
j_gene: TRBJ1-2
len: 17
CDR3aa: CASSHFSSLRKTYGYTF
CDR3nt: TGTGCCAGCAGTCATTTTAGCAGCCTCCGAAAGACCTATGGCTACACCTTC

v_gene: TRBV4-2
d_gene: .
abundance: many
j_gene: TRBJ1-2
len: 15
CDR3aa: CASSQDGGRNYGYTF
CDR3nt: TGTGCCAGCAGCCAAGATGGGGGCCGGAACTATGGCTACACCTTC

v_gene: TRBV5-4
d_gene: .
abundance: .
j_gene: TRBJ1-2
len: 16
CDR3aa: CASLYLVPGKTYGYTF
CDR3nt: TGTGCCAGCCTTTACCTCGTACCAGGAAAGACCTATGGCTACACCTTC

v_gene: TRBV11-2
d_gene: .
abundance: many
j_gene: TRBJ1-2
len: 17
CDR3aa: CASSGTLTSRKTYGYTF
CDR3nt: TGTGCCAGCAGCGGTACTCTAACAAGCAGAAAGACCTATGGCTACACCTTC

v_gene: TRBV3-2
d_gene: .
abundance: few
j_gene: TRBJ2-1
len: 13
CDR3aa: CASSQDGTMSQFF
CDR3nt: TGTGCCAGCAGCCAAGATGGAACAATGAGTCAGTTCTTC

v_gene: TRBV5-6
d_gene: .
abundance: .
j_gene: TRBJ1-2
len: 16
CDR3aa: CASTEINSRKTYGYTF
CDR3nt: TGTGCCAGCACTGAGATCAATAGTCGAAAGACCTATGGCTACACCTTC

v_gene: TRBV11-1
d_gene: .
abundance: .
j_gene: TRBJ1-2
len: 17
CDR3aa: CASSIDSKAGKTYGYTF
CDR3nt: TGTGCCAGCAGCATCGATAGTAAGGCTGGAAAGACCTATGGCTACACCTTC

v_gene: TRBV5-8
d_gene: .
abundance: many
j_gene: TRBJ1-2
len: 15
CDR3aa: CASSLELRVGDGYTF
CDR3nt: TGTGCCAGCAGCTTGGAGCTCAGGGTCGGAGATGGCTACACCTTC

v_gene: TRBV10-1
d_gene: .
abundance: .
j_gene: TRBJ1-2
len: 17
CDR3aa: CASSKPTRSRKTYGYTF
CDR3nt: TGCGCCAGCAGTAAGCCGACAAGATCGCGAAAGACCTATGGCTACACCTTC

v_gene: TRBV10-3
d_gene: .
abundance: many
j_gene: TRBJ1-1
len: 12
CDR3aa: CAISVKRGGAFF
CDR3nt: TGTGCCATCAGCGTGAAGAGGGGAGGAGCTTTCTTT

v_gene: TRBV7-1
d_gene: .
abundance: many
j_gene: TRBJ1-2
len: 17
CDR3aa: CASSSIFHEGKTYGYTF
CDR3nt: TGTGCCAGCAGCTCTATTTTTCACGAGGGAAAGACCTATGGCTACACCTTC

v_gene: TRBV2
d_gene: TRBD2
abundance: .
j_gene: TRBJ2-7
len: 20
CDR3aa: CASSEAFGTSGVHSSYEQYF
CDR3nt: TGTGCCAGCAGTGAAGCGTTCGGGACTAGCGGGGTGCACAGCTCCTACGAGCAGTACTTC

v_gene: TRBV3-1
d_gene: .
abundance: many
j_gene: TRBJ1-2
len: 17
CDR3aa: CASSDKCTLRKTYGYTF
CDR3nt: TGTGCCAGCAGCGACAAGTGCACCCTTCGAAAGACCTATGGCTACACCTTC

v_gene: TRBV5-1
d_gene: TRBD1
abundance: .
j_gene: TRBJ1-4
len: 14
CDR3aa: CAGSLGQAREKLFF
CDR3nt: TGCGCCGGCAGCTTAGGACAGGCTCGAGAAAAACTGTTTTTT

v_gene: TRBV24-1
d_gene: TRBD2
abundance: many
j_gene: TRBJ2-2
len: 15
CDR3aa: CATFLAEMNTGELFF
CDR3nt: TGTGCCACCTTCCTAGCGGAAATGAACACCGGGGAGCTGTTTTTT

v_gene: TRBV24-1
d_gene: .
abundance: many
j_gene: TRBJ2-7
len: 12
CDR3aa: CATSGAGQEQYF
CDR3nt: TGTGCCACCAGTGGGGCAGGGCAAGAGCAGTACTTC

v_gene: TRBV6-1
d_gene: TRBD1
abundance: few
j_gene: TRBJ2-1
len: 15
CDR3aa: CASSEVTGGNDEQFF
CDR3nt: TGTGCCAGCAGTGAAGTGACAGGGGGCAACGATGAGCAGTTCTTC

v_gene: TRBV20-1
d_gene: TRBD2
abundance: many
j_gene: TRBJ2-7
len: 13
CDR3aa: CSALTSGGIEQYF
CDR3nt: TGCAGTGCCTTGACTAGCGGGGGTATCGAACAGTACTTC

v_gene: TRBV20-1
d_gene: .
abundance: few
j_gene: TRBJ2-1
len: 11
CDR3aa: CSGSSHNEQFF
CDR3nt: TGCAGTGGCTCTTCGCACAATGAGCAGTTCTTC

v_gene: TRBV11-2
d_gene: .
abundance: once
j_gene: TRBJ1-2
len: 17
CDR3aa: CASSVRLTSRRTYGYTF
CDR3nt: TGTGCCAGCAGCGTTCGTTTGACAAGCAGAAGGACCTATGGCTACACCTTC